This T cell receptor (beta chain) was identified during a study of blood T cell repertoires in COVID-19. Study-wide context: Whether acute or convalescent, the COVID-19 samples came from the United States, Italy and Spain. Nucleic acid was either cDNA or gDNA, and it came from T cells, B-cell-depleted T cells, or PBMCs.

The CDR3 consists of 16 residues. From germline, CDR1 is SQVTM and CDR2 ANQGSEA. Unmatched junction bases numbered 8, after V lost 8 bases and J lost 0 bases. Per the original data handling: The assay estimated nucleated cells by amplifying reference gene primers. Profiled with immunoSEQ multiplex PCR; TCRdb holds only in-frame clones, not every one. V, J and clone size were drawn from that table, and D and trimming were deduced from the DNA. The table includes about 430,000 clones, roughly 90% detected once. Categorization into cohorts depended on clinical history that participants reported. The genes are TRBV29-1 and TRBJ2-3; 13 bases line up with TRBD2. Sequencing was carried out using PBMCs or T cells enriched from blood (not recorded which). This TCR derives from a woman in her 30s with acute COVID-19. The CDR3 is CSTHGTSGESTDTQYF. The CDR3 DNA sequence: TGCAGCACCCACGGGACTAGCGGGGAGAGCACAGATACGCAGTATTTT.